This T cell receptor (beta chain) was captured by sequencing in a study of blood T cell repertoires in COVID-19. Overall study context: PBMCs, B-cell-depleted T cells, or T cells were the source of the cDNA or gDNA that made up the material.

Germline V gene sequence: CDR1 SNHLY, CDR2 FYNNEI. J gave up 4 bases and V 1 base, and 6 bases lay outside the gene matches. This CDR3 is 15 amino acids long. This clone was picked up a small number of times. Original methodology: Nucleated cell counts were estimated from reference gene primer amplification. TCRdb keeps only in-frame clones here, not all; method: immunoSEQ multiplex PCR. The D gene and trimming were derived from the DNA, and the V and J assignments and clone size from that table. This table holds nearly 25,000 clones, roughly nine tenths found once. The TCR comes from a man in his 70s with acute or convalescent COVID-19. V usage is TRBV2 and J usage is TRBJ1-1; 7 nucleotides align to TRBD1. Sequencing was done on a sample of peripheral blood. In DNA, the CDR3 is TGTGCCAGCAGTGAAGGGCCTCCAGGGGGCACTGAAGCTTTCTTT. This gives the protein CASSEGPPGGTEAFF.